Sequencing of this T cell receptor (beta chain) was carried out in a study of cytomegalovirus exposure and HLA in healthy donors. The PCR was carried out with 60 Vbeta primers and 13 Jbeta primers. Data came from immunoSEQ multiplex PCR; TCRdb stores just in-frame clones and leaves some out. The sample lists roughly 290,000 clones; 70% to 90% were seen once. The sample comprised PBMCs. This TCR derives from a woman between 18 and 30 years old in good health and CMV-seronegative.

The CDR3: CASSGGTGRNTEAFF. The CDR3 bases are TGTGCCAGCAGCGGGGGGACAGGGCGTAACACTGAAGCTTTCTTT. The V call is TRBV6-6, the J call TRBJ1-1, with 9 bases matching TRBD1. V was pared by 6 bases and J by 2 bases, with 7 bases of the junction left unmatched. The CDR3 sequence is 15 residues long. The V gene's germline CDR1 is MNHNY and CDR2 SVGAGI (reference sequence).